Sequencing of this T cell receptor beta chain was carried out in a study of control samples from healthy donors and cancer patients (dated by TCRdb to about 2020). Receptor amplification or capture employed the immunoSEQ multiplex PCR assay. Sourced from immuneACCESS, this table was stored by TCRdb with only in-frame sequences that have V and J called. A share of the clones is absent; for the studies checked, an unresolved V gene accounts for under half, and the remainder has no known explanation. The sample table holds 100,000 to 150,000 clones, of which about nine tenths were seen once. The ten biggest clones cover under 9% of the sample. Points on this clone: Its antigen target is currently unknown. The record has no base qualities; no much larger clone is one base away.

The germline V gene sets CDR1 to MGHRA and CDR2 to YSYEKL. V lost 0 bases and J lost 9 bases; the stretch between them is 12 bases long. There are 15 amino acids in the CDR3, from cysteine to phenylalanine inclusive. The sequence is cut down to CDR3 DNA, 45 bases in frame from base 1. This receptor chain uses TRBV4-1 and TRBJ1-6; the D gene is possibly TRBD1, with 6 bases matching. The clonotype comes from a man aged 50 to 59 with head and neck cancer. The sequencing sample was made of PBMCs. The encoded CDR3 is CASSQEAGVSSPLHF. The sequenced DNA: TGCGCCAGCAGCCAAGAAGCAGGGGTTAGTTCACCCCTCCACTTT.